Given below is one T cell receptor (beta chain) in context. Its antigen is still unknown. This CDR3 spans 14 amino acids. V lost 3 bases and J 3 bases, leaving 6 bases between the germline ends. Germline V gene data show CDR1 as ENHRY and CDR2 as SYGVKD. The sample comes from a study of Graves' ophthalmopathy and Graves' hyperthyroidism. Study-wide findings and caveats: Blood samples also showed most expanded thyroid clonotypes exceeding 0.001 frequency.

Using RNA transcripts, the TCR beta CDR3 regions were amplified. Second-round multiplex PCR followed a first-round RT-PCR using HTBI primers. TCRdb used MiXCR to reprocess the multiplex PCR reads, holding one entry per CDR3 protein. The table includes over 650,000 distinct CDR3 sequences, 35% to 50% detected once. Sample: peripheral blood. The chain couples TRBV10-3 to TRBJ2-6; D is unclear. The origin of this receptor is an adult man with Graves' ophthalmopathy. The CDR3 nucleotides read TGTGCCATCAGTGAAGGGTTTGGGGCCAACGTCCTGACTTTC. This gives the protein CAISEGFGANVLTF.